The text below deals with one TCR beta chain. Its antigen remains unidentified. This sample stems from a study of T-cell memory formation after mild COVID-19. Study-wide findings and caveats: Contracting CD4+ clones were located mainly in CM and EM, and CD8+ clones in EMRA.

From the 5' RACE reads, TCRdb called clonotypes with MiXCR, one entry per CDR3 protein. The sample contains hundreds of thousands of distinct CDR3 sequences, roughly 20% of which appear only once. This TCR was sampled from a man aged 18 to 30 who had mild COVID-19 (a few samples of this study predate the infection). Cell type and time point are not known. Sequenced input: PBMCs or a T cell subset sorted from them (not recorded which).

The DNA of the CDR3 is TGTGCCAGCAGCTTAACTCCCGTCTCTAGCGGGGGGGACAATGAGCAGTTCTTC. It encodes CASSLTPVSSGGDNEQFF. The genes are TRBV7-3 and TRBJ2-1; 12 positions match TRBD2. The CDR3 sequence is 18 residues long. The V gene's germline CDR1 is SGHTA and CDR2 FQGTGA. J gave up 5 bases and V 0 bases, and 8 bases lay outside the gene matches.